This note documents a single T cell receptor (beta chain) sequence. The authors sequenced unsorted PBMC DNA on ten immunoSEQ deep assay plates. Clones were sequenced by immunoSEQ multiplex PCR, and TCRdb holds only the in-frame ones, with some missing. Of approximately 510,000 clones listed, approximately 85% are singletons. Germline CDR1 reads SQVTM; CDR2 reads ANQGSEA. V gave up 7 bases and J gave up 6 bases, with 9 bases separating them. The CDR3 covers 10 residues. These data come from a study of shared clonotypes between healthy human individuals. Looking at the study overall: The donors, two women and a few men, were aged 18 to 49.

The V call is TRBV29-1, the J call TRBJ2-5; D is unresolved. Sequenced sample: PBMCs. The receptor's source is a woman aged 35 to 49 in good health. Some clones in this sample may be carry-over from other donors' samples. The CDR3 reads CSGLRQTQYF. DNA of the CDR3: TGCAGCGGGCTTAGGCAGACCCAGTACTTC. Looking up the rest from reference TRBV29-1 and TRBJ2-5 gives the full variable domain: SAVISQKPSRDICQRGTSLTIQCQVDSQVTMMFWYRQQPGQSLTLIATANQGSEATYESGFVIDKFPISRPNLTFSTLTVSNMSPEDSSIYLCSGLRQTQYFGPGTRLLVL.